This T cell receptor beta chain was sequenced during a study of blood T cell repertoires in COVID-19 (dated by TCRdb to 2019 to 2021). As for the study more broadly: The collaborator samples originated in the United States, Italy and Spain and spanned the acute and convalescent phases of COVID-19. Where HLA class I and class II types were available, the types were taken from metadata supplied by the sample provider, not from assay-based typing. The samples were drawn from two sources: the first 160 participants of the ongoing ImmuneRACE study, and 1,200 or so subjects contributed by 6 global collaborators. The sample metadata nearly always contained a de-identified subject ID, COVID-19 status, age in years and sex. The dataset comprised deeply sampled blood TCRbeta repertoires from subjects exposed to, actively infected with, or recovered from COVID-19. The repertoires were made available in a free public database intended to serve as a resource for research on the immune response to SARS-CoV-2. The material from the prospective study consisted of cDNA or gDNA derived from T cells, B-cell-depleted T cells, or PBMCs. The study at large found these results: Clinical and demographic metadata were provided uncurated, with the amount varying by source and participant.

From the cysteine through the phenylalanine, the CDR3 covers 17 amino acids. Left in the record is the CDR3 DNA by itself, 51 bases read in frame from the first base. Trimming leaves V shorter by 3 bases and J shorter by 5 bases, with the junction holding 15 bases beyond the gene matches. CDR1 SNHLY and CDR2 FYNNEI were looked up in the germline V gene. TCRbeta CDR3 regions were amplified from genomic DNA by means of the immunoSEQ Assay, a bias-controlled multiplex PCR. The study's processing was this. Nucleated cell counts per sample were estimated from amplification of reference gene primers within the assay. Sequence reads were collapsed and filtered to measure the absolute abundance of every unique TCRbeta CDR3 rearrangement. For each sample, productive Simpson clonality was calculated by taking the square root of Simpson's diversity index across productive rearrangements. TCRdb carries this immuneACCESS record with in-frame sequences only. Its versions omit some clonotypes, under half of them owing to an unresolved V gene in the studies checked, with the rest unexplained. V, J and clone size are those of that table, while D and trimming were read from the DNA. This sample lists approximately 170,000 clones; around 82% were detected once. Around 7% of the sample rests with the top ten.

At one collaborating source in Seattle, patients were enrolled during active infection and were followed longitudinally through the course of disease. The collaborating institutions used their own protocols to collect whole blood in K2EDTA tubes. For TCRbeta analysis, collaborator samples were shipped as frozen whole blood, as isolated PBMCs, or as DNA extracted from either sample type. Turning to this clone: What this receptor recognizes is not known. Base-call qualities are not available, and no considerably larger clone is one nucleotide away.

Specimen: peripheral blood. This TCR came from a man older than 75 with COVID-19, enrolled during active disease. The sequence joins TRBV2 to TRBJ1-2; TRBD1 fits 7 bases in the junction. The CDR3: CASSEISLTGNLYGYTF. The sequenced DNA is TGTGCCAGCAGTGAGATCTCTCTGACAGGGAACTTATATGGCTACACCTTC.